This entry is about one T cell receptor beta chain. The germline CDR1 and CDR2 sequences are LGHNA and YSLEER. The CDR3 covers 14 residues. V lost 1 base and J lost 5, with 12 bases in between. The data originate from a study of T-cell memory formation after mild COVID-19. Study summary: In these data, TCR clusters were largely donor specific.

Each CDR3 protein is one row after TCRdb ran MiXCR on the 5' RACE reads. The sample has 110,000 to 150,000 distinct CDR3 sequences, 11% to 15% seen once. The source material was PBMCs or a T cell subset sorted from them (not recorded which). This receptor was taken from an adult woman who had mild COVID-19 (a few samples of this study predate the infection). Cell type and time point are not known. The chain links TRBV4-3 to TRBJ2-7; D is possibly TRBD2 (6 bases). CDR3 sequence (DNA): TGCGCCAGCAGCCAAGGGCCCCCGGGGGACGAGCAGTACTTC. Its protein product is CASSQGPPGDEQYF.